This entry lists 16 T cell receptor beta chains sequenced from one sample in a study of blood T cell repertoires in COVID-19. Libraries were prepared by immunoSEQ multiplex PCR; TCRdb keeps only in-frame clonotypes and omits some of them. The table has 85,000 to 95,000 clones, less than 80% seen once; the top ten hold 13% to 15%. The sample was peripheral blood. All receptors derive from a woman older than 75 with acute or convalescent COVID-19.

A remark on this clone: A much larger clone differs by one base, so this may be a read error. Other DNA variants within this sample encode the same CDR3. The V and J genes are TRBV12-3 or TRBV12-4 and TRBJ1-2; 9 nucleotides line up with TRBD1. After removal of 1 base from V and 6 bases from J, the junction contained 0 bases not matched to a gene. CDR3 length equals 13 residues. The CDR3 spells CASSLGQGDGYTF. The CDR3 DNA follows: TGTGCCAGCAGTTTAGGACAGGGGGATGGCTACACCTTC.

This clone was counted once. The V and J genes are TRBV18 and TRBJ1-1; 11 bases agree with TRBD1. Trimming removed 5 bases from V and 1 base from J; junction bases left unmatched: 12. Germline V gives CDR1 KGHSH, CDR2 LQKENI. This CDR3 is 18 amino acids long. CDR3 DNA sequence: TGTGCCAGCTCATCCCTAACGTGGGGGACAGGGGGGAACACTGAAGCTTTCTTT. It translates to CASSSLTWGTGGNTEAFF.

This sequence joins TRBV5-5 and TRBJ1-1; unclear D gene. Trimming removed 0 bases at V and 1 base at J, with 4 bases between. Germline V gene sequence: CDR1 SGHKS, CDR2 YYEKEE (reference sequence). The CDR3 spans 13 residues. DNA for the CDR3: TGTGCCAGCAGCTTGGAGAGGAACACTGAAGCTTTCTTT. It translates to CASSLERNTEAFF. Full variable domain (rest looked up from reference TRBV5-5 and TRBJ1-1): DAGVTQSPTHLIKTRGQQVTLRCSPISGHKSVSWYQQVLGQGPQFIFQYYEKEERGRGNFPDRFSARQFPNYSSELNVNALLLGDSALYLCASSLERNTEAFFGQGTRLTVV.

The V and J genes are TRBV7-2 and TRBJ1-2; D is perhaps TRBD1 (6 bases). The germline V gene encodes CDR1 SGHTA and CDR2 FQGNSA. The CDR3 runs 13 residues. V shed 0 bases and J shed 6 bases, with 8 bases lying between them. CDR3 sequence reads: CASSLARQDGYTF. The CDR3 bases are TGTGCCAGCAGCTTAGCACGACAGGATGGCTACACCTTC. Full variable domain (outside the CDR3, taken from reference TRBV7-2 and TRBJ1-2): GAGVSQSPSNKVTEKGKDVELRCDPISGHTALYWYRQSLGQGLEFLIYFQGNSAPDKSGLPSDRFSAERTGGSVSTLTIQRTQQEDSAVYLCASSLARQDGYTFGSGTRLTVV.

The chain couples TRBV4-3 to TRBJ1-2; the match to TRBD1 covers 9 bases. The CDR3 contains 16 residues. The germline V gene encodes CDR1 LGHNA and CDR2 YSLEER. V shed 4 bases, J shed 4 bases, and the junction held 10 bases outside the gene matches. CDR3 in DNA: TGCGCCAGCAGCCCGCCACCGGGACAGGGTTTCTATGGCTACACCTTC. As protein: CASSPPPGQGFYGYTF.

This clone was counted only a few times. The gene calls are TRBV5-1 and TRBJ2-3; possibly TRBD2 for D (6 bases). The CDR3 is made up of 16 amino acids. V was clipped by 4 bases and J by 1 base, with 16 bases between them. Germline V gene lookup returns CDR1 SGHRS and CDR2 YFSETQ. CDR3 region: CASSLVTGGGTDTQYF. The CDR3, as DNA: TGCGCCAGCAGCCTGGTTACCGGGGGAGGCACAGATACGCAGTATTTT.

V gene TRBV4-1 combines with J gene TRBJ2-6; unclear D gene. The V gene lost 0 bases and the J gene lost 1 base, with 7 bases spanning the gap. The CDR3 covers 16 residues. Germline loops: CDR1 MGHRA, CDR2 YSYEKL. The CDR3 DNA is TGCGCCAGCAGCCAAGATAGTGTGTCTGGGGCCAACGTCCTGACTTTC. It translates to CASSQDSVSGANVLTF.

The chain is built from TRBV7-9 and TRBJ1-4; TRBD1 agrees at 9 bases. The CDR3 length is 14 residues. J gave up 6 bases and V 5 bases, and 4 bases lay outside the gene matches. CDR1 and CDR2 from the germline V gene are SEHNR and FQNEAQ (reference sequence). The CDR3 DNA follows: TGTGCCAGCAGCATACAGGGGGCGGATGAAAAACTGTTTTTT. Amino acid sequence: CASSIQGADEKLFF.

The rearrangement uses TRBV6-5 and TRBJ1-2, with 11 bases identical to TRBD1. V gave up 5 bases and J gave up 7 bases; unmatched junction bases: 9. In germline, CDR1 is MNHEY, CDR2 SVGAGI. CDR3 length: 15 amino acids. The CDR3, as DNA: TGTGCCAGCAGTCCTCGGACAGGGGGCGCCGGTGGCTACACCTTC. As protein: CASSPRTGGAGGYTF.

The V call is TRBV7-2, the J call TRBJ1-1, with a tentative D call TRBD1 (6 bases). The CDR3 extends over 14 amino acids. With 4 bases removed from V and 3 bases from J, the gap between germline ends came to 12 bases. Germline V gene data show CDR1 as SGHTA and CDR2 as FQGNSA. CDR3 region: CASSSYGQYTEAFF. The CDR3 coding sequence is TGTGCCAGCAGCTCCTATGGACAGTACACTGAAGCTTTCTTT.

The rearrangement links TRBV19 to TRBJ2-2, with a possible D match to TRBD2 (5 bases). The CDR3 is made up of 15 amino acids. Germline V gene data show CDR1 as LNHDA and CDR2 as SQIVND (reference sequence). Trimming shortened V by 3 bases and J by 2 bases, and 10 bases separated the two germline ends. The CDR3 DNA reads TGTGCCAGTAGTATCTCGGCGGGCAACACCGGGGAGCTGTTTTTT. It translates to CASSISAGNTGELFF. Full variable domain (missing parts from reference TRBV19 and TRBJ2-2): DGGITQSPKYLFRKEGQNVTLSCEQNLNHDAMYWYRQDPGQGLRLIYYSQIVNDFQKGDIAEGYSVSREKKESFPLTVTSAQKNPTAFYLCASSISAGNTGELFFGEGSRLTVL.

V is TRBV6-5 and J is TRBJ1-2; TRBD1 matches at 7 bases. J gave up 12 bases and V 10 bases, and 14 bases lay outside the gene matches. The germline gives CDR1 MNHEY, CDR2 SVGAGI. CDR3 length: 12 amino acids. The CDR3 nucleotides are TGTGCCACCGGGGACAGACTCCTCCGGGACACCTTC. Residues: CATGDRLLRDTF.

The sample holds a few counts of this clone. This chain joins TRBV5-6 and TRBJ2-7; 7 nucleotides agree with TRBD2. Germline V gene data show CDR1 as SGHDT and CDR2 as YYEEEE. The CDR3 runs 15 residues. After removal of 0 bases from V and 3 bases from J, the junction contained 6 bases not matched to a gene. The CDR3 DNA sequence: TGTGCCAGCAGCTTGGTACTAGCGAATAACTACGAGCAGTACTTC. Amino acid sequence: CASSLVLANNYEQYF. Using reference TRBV5-6 and TRBJ2-7 for the parts outside the CDR3, the full variable domain is DAGVTQSPTHLIKTRGQQVTLRCSPKSGHDTVSWYQQALGQGPQFIFQYYEEEERQRGNFPDRFSGHQFPNYSSELNVNALLLGDSALYLCASSLVLANNYEQYFGPGTRLTVT.

The V call is TRBV2, the J call TRBJ2-1, with D possibly TRBD1 on 6 matching bases. Germline CDR1 and CDR2: SNHLY and FYNNEI. Deletions cut 5 bases from V and 4 bases from J, with 9 bases between. The CDR3 sequence is 13 residues long. The DNA of the CDR3 is TGTGCCAGCAGTACCCAGGGGTACAATGAGCAGTTCTTC. This sequence encodes CASSTQGYNEQFF.

Ten or more counts support this clone. The J gene is TRBJ1-2, the V gene TRBV7-9, with 7 bases that match TRBD1. This CDR3 is built from 15 residues. The V segment lost 8 bases and the J segment 3 bases; nucleotides outside the gene matches: 12. Germline V lookup: CDR1 SEHNR, CDR2 FQNEAQ (reference sequence). As DNA, the CDR3 is TGTGCCAGCCCCCCCCCGGGGCAGGGGGACTATGGCTACACCTTC. Its protein is CASPPPGQGDYGYTF.

CDR3 in amino acids: CASSSQGASETQYF. In DNA, the CDR3 is TGTGCCAGCAGTTCGCAGGGGGCCTCAGAGACCCAGTACTTC. The chain recombines TRBV5-4 with TRBJ2-5; 8 bases are a match to TRBD1. Germline V gene sequence: CDR1 SGHNT, CDR2 YYREEE (reference sequence). The J segment lost 4 bases and the V segment lost 5 bases, leaving 7 bases of the junction unmatched. This CDR3 has 14 amino acids.